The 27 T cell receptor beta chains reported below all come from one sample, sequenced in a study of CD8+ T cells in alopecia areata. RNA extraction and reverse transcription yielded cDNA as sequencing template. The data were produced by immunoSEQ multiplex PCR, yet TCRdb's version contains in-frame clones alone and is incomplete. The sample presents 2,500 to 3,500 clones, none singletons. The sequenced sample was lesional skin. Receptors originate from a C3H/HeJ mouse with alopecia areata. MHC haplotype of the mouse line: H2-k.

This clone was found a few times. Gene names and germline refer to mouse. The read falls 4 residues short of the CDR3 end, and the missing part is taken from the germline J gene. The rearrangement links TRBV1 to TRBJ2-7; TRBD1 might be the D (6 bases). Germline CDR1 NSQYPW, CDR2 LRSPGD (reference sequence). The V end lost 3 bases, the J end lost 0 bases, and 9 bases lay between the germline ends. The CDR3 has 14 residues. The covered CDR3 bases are TGCACCTGCAGTGCCGGGACAAACTCCTAT. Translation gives CTCSAGTNSY. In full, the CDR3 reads CTCSAGTNSYEQYF.

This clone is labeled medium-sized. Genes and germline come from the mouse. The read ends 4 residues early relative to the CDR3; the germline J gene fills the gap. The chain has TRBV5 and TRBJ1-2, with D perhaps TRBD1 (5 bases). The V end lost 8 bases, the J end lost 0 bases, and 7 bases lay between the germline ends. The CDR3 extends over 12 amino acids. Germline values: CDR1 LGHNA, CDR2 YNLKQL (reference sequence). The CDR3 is CASATANSDYTF. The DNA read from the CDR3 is TGTGCCAGCGCGACAGCAAACTCC.

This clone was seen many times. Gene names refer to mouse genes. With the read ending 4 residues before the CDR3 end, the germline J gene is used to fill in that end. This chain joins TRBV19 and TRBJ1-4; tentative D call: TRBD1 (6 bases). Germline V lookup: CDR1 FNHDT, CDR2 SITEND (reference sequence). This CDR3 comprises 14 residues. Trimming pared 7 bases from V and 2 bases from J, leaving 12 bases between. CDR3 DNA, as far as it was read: TGTGCCAGCCGAGGGGACAAATCCAACGAA. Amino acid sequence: CASRGDKSNE. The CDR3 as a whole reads CASRGDKSNERLFF.

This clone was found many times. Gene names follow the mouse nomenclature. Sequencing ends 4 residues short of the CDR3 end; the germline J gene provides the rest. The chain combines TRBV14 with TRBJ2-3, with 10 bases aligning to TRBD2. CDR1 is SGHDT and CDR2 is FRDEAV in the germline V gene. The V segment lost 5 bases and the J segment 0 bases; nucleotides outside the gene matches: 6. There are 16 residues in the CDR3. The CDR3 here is CASRSGLGYSAETLYF. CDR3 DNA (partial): TGTGCCAGCAGGTCGGGACTGGGGTATAGTGCAGAA.

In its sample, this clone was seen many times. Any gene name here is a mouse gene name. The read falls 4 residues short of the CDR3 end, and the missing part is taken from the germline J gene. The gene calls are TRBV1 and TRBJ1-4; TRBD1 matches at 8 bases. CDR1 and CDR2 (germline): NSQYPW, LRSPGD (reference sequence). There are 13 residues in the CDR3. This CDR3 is CTCSGTGGERLFF. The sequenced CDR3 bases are TGCACCTGCAGTGGAACAGGGGGCGAA.

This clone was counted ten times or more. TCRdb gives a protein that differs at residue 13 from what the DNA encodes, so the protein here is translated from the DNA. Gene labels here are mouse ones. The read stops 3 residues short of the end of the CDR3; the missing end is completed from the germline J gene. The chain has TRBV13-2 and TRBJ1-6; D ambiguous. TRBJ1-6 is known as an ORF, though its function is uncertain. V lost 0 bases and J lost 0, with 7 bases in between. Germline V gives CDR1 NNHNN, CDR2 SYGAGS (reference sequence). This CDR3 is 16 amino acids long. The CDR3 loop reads CASGDDDNSYNSPLYF. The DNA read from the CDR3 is TGTGCCAGCGGTGATGATGACAATTCCTATAATTCGCCC.

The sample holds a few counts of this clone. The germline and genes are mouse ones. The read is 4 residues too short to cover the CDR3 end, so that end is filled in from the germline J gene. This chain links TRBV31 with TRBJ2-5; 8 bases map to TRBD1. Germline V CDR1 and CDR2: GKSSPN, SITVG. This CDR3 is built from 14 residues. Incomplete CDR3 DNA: TGTGCCTGGAGTCCGGACAGGGACGGGGAC. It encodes CAWSPDRDGD. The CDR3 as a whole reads CAWSPDRDGDTQYF.

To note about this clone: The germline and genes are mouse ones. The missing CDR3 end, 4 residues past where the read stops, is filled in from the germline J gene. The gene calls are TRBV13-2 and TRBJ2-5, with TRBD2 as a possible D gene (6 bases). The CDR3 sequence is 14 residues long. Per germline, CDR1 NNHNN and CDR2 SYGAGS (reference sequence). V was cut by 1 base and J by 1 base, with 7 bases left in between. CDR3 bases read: TGTGCCAGCGGTGATACTGGGTACCAAGAC. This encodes CASGDTGYQD. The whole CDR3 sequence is CASGDTGYQDTQYF.

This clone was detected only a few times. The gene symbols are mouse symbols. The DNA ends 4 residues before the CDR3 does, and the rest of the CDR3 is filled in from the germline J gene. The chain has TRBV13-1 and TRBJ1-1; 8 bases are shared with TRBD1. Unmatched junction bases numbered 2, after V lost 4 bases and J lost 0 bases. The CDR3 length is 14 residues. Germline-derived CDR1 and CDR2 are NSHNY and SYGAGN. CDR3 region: CASSLQGANTEVFF. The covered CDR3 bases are TGTGCCAGCAGTCTACAGGGGGCAAACACA.

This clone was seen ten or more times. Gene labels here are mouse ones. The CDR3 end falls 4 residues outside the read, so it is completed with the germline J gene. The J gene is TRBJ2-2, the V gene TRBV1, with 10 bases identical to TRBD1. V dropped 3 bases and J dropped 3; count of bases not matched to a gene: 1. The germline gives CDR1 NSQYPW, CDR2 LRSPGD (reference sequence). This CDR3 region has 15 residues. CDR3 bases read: TGCACCTGCAGTGCCGGGACAGGGGACACCGGG. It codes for CTCSAGTGDTG. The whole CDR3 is CTCSAGTGDTGQLYF.

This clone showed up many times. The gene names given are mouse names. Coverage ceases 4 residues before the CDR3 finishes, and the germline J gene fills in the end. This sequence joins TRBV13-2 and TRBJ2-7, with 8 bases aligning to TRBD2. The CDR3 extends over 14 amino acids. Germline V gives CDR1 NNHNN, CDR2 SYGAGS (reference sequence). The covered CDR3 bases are TGTGCCAGCGGTGAATCGGACTGGGAGTAT. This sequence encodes CASGESDWEY. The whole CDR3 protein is CASGESDWEYEQYF.

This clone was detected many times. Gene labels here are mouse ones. The chain's CDR3 is CASSQTGGHYAEQFF. CDR3 bases read: TGTGCCAGCAGCCAGACTGGGGGCCACTATGCT. V usage is TRBV5 and J usage is TRBJ2-1; 9 bases map to TRBD2. The DNA ends 4 residues before the CDR3 does, and the rest of the CDR3 is filled in from the germline J gene. The ends lost 3 bases at V and 2 bases at J; junction bases unmatched: 2. Germline V gene data show CDR1 as LGHNA and CDR2 as YNLKQL (reference sequence). The CDR3 has 15 amino acids.

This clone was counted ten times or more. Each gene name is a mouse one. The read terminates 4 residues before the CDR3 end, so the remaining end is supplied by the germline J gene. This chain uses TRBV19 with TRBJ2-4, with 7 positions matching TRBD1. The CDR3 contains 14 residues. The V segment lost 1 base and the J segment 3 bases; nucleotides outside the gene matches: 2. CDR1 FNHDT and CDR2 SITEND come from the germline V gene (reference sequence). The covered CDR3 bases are TGTGCCAGCAGTATAACCAGGGGGCAAAAC. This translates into CASSITRGQN. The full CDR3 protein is CASSITRGQNTLYF. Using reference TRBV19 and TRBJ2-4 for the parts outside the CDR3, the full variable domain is GGIITQTPKFLIGQEGQKLTLKCQQNFNHDTMYWYRQDSGKGLRLIYYSITENDLQKGDLSEGYDASREKKSSFSLTVTSAQKNEMAVFLCASSITRGQNTLYFGAGTRLSVL.

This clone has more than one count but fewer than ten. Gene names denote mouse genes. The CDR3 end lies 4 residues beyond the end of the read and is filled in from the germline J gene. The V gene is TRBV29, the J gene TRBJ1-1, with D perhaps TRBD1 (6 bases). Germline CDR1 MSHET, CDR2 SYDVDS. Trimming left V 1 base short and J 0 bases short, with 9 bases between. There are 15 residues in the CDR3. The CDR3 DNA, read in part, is TGTGCTAGCAGTTTATTGGGGGGCCCAAACACA. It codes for CASSLLGGPNT. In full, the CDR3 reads CASSLLGGPNTEVFF.

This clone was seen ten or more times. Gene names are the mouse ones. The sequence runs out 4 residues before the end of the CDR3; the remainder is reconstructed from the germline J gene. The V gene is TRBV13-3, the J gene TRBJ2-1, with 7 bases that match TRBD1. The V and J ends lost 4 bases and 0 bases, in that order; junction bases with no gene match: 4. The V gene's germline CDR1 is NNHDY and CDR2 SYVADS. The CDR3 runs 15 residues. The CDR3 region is CASSRQGYNYAEQFF. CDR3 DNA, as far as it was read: TGTGCCAGCAGTCGACAGGGATATAACTATGCT.

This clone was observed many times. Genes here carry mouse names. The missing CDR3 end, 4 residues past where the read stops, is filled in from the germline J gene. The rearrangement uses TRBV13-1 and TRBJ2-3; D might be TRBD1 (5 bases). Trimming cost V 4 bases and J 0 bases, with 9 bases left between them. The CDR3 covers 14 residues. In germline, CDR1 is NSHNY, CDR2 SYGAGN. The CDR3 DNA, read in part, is TGTGCCAGCAGTCCTCAGGGTAGTGCAGAA. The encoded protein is CASSPQGSAE. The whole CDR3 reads CASSPQGSAETLYF.

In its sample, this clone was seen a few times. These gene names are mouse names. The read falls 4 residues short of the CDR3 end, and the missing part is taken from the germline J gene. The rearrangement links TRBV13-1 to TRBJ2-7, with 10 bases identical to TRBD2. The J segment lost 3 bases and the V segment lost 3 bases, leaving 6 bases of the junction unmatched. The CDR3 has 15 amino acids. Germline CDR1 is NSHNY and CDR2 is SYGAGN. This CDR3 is CASSGRDWGHYEQYF. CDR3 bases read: TGTGCCAGCAGTGGGCGGGACTGGGGCCACTAT.

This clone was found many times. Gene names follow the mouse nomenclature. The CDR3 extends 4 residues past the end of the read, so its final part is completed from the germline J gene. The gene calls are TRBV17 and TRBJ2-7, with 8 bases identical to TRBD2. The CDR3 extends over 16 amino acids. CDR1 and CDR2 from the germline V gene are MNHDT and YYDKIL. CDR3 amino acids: CASSRDYYGGGYEQYF. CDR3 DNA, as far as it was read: TGTGCTAGCAGTAGAGATTATTATGGGGGGGGTTAT.

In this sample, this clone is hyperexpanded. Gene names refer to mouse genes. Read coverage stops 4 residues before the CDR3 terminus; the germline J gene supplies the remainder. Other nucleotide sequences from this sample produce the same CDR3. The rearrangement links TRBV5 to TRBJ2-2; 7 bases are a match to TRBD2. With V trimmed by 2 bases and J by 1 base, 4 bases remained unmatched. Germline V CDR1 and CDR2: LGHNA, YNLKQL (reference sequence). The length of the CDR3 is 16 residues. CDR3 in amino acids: CASSQRLGENTGQLYF. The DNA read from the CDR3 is TGTGCCAGCAGCCAACGACTGGGAGAAAACACCGGG.

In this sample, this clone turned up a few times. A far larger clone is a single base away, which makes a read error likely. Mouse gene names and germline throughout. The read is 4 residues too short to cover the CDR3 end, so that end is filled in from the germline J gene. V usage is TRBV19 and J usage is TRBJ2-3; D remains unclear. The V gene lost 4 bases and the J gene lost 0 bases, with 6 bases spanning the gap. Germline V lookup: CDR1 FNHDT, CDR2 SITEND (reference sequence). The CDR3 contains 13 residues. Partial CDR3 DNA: TGTGCCAGCAGTTGGTCTAGTGCAGAA. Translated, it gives CASSWSSAE. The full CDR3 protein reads CASSWSSAETLYF.

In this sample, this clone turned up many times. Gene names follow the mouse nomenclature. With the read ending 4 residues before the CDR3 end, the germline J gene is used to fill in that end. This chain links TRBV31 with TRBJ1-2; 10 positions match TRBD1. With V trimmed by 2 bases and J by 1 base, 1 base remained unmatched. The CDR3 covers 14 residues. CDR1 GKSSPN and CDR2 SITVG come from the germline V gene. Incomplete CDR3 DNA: TGTGCCTGGAGTTGGGACAGGGGAAACTCC. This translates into CAWSWDRGNS. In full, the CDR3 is CAWSWDRGNSDYTF. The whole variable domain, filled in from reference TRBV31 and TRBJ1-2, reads AQTIHQWPVAEIKAVGSPLSLGCTIKGKSSPNLYWYWQATGGTLQQLFYSITVGQVESVVQLNLSASRPKDDQFILSTEKLLLSHSGFYLCAWSWDRGNSDYTFGSGTRLLVI.

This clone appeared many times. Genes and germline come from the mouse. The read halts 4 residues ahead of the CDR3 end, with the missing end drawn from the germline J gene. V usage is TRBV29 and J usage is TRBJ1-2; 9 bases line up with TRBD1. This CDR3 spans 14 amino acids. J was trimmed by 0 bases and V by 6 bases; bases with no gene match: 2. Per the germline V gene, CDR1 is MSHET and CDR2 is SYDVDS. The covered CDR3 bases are TGTGCTAGCAGGCGGGACAGGGCAAACTCC. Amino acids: CASRRDRANS. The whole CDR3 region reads CASRRDRANSDYTF.

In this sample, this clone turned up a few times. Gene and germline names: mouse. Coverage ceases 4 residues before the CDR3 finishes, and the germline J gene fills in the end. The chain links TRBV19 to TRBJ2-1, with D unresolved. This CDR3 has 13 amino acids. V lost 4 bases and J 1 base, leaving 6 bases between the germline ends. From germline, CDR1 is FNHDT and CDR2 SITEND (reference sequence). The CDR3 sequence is CASSLQNYAEQFF. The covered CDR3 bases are TGTGCCAGCAGTCTACAAAACTATGCT.

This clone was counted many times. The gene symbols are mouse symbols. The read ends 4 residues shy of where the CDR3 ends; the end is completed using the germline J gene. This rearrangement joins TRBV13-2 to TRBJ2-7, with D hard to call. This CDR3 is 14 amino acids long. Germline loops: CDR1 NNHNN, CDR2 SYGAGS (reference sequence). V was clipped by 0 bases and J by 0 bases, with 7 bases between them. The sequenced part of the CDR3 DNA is TGTGCCAGCGGTGATGTCCAGGTCTCCTAT. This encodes CASGDVQVSY. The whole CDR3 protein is CASGDVQVSYEQYF.

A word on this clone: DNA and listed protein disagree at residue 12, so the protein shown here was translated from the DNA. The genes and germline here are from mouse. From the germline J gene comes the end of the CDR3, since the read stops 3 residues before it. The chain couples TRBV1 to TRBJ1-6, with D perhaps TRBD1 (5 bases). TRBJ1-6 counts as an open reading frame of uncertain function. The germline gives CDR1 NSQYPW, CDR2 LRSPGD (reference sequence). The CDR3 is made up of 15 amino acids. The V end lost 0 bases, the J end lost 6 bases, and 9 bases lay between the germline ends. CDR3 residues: CTCSADPGLNSPLYF. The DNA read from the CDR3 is TGCACCTGCAGTGCAGATCCGGGACTTAATTCGCCC.

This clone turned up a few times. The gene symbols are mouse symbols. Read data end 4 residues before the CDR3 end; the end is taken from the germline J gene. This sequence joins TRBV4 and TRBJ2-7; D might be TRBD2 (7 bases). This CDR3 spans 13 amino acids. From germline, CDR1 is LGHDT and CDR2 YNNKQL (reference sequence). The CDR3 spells CASSYLGAYEQYF. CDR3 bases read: TGTGCCAGCAGCTACCTGGGGGCGTAT.

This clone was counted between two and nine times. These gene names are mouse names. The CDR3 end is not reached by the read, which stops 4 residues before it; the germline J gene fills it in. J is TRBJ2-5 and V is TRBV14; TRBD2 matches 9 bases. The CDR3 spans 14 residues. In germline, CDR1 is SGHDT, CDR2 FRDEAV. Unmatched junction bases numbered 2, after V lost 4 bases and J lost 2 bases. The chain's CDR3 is CASSMGGRQDTQYF. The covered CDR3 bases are TGTGCCAGCAGTATGGGGGGGCGCCAAGAC.